The present entry profiles one T cell receptor (beta chain) with its context. Its antigen is not identified. Trimming cost V 6 bases and J 6 bases; bases outside gene matches: 11. The germline gives CDR1 MDHEN, CDR2 SYDVKM. The CDR3 has 15 amino acids. Assay used: immunoSEQ multiplex PCR; TCRdb lists only in-frame clones, some missing. Of about 29,000 clones listed, roughly 87% are singletons. The data originate from a study of lymphopenia after photon versus proton radiotherapy. Study-level findings and limits: Authors raise, but do not show, better survival with proton therapy. Photon-treated patients lost naive T cells and TCR diversity; proton-treated stayed stable. After the lymphocyte nadir, photon-treated repertoires showed oligoclonal expansion, especially of CD8+ Temra cells.

This TCR was sampled from a woman in her fifties or sixties with cholangiocarcinoma. Some clones in this sample may be carry-over from other donors' samples. The sequences come from peripheral blood, collected from a patient treated with proton-based radiotherapy. This rearrangement joins TRBV28 to TRBJ1-2, with 9 bases lining up with TRBD1. In DNA form, the CDR3 reads TGTGCCAGCAGGGTCCTCGGACAGGGGAAGAATGGCTACACCTTC. Protein sequence: CASRVLGQGKNGYTF.